The T cell receptor beta chain under discussion was sequenced for a study of blood T cell repertoires in COVID-19 (dated by TCRdb to 2020 to 2022). With respect to the entire study: Samples covering the acute and convalescent phases of COVID-19 were provided by collaborators in the United States, Italy and Spain. The material from the prospective study consisted of cDNA or gDNA derived from T cells, B-cell-depleted T cells, or PBMCs. Subjects who had been exposed to COVID-19, were actively infected with it, or had recovered from it provided the deeply sampled blood TCRbeta repertoires that made up the dataset. The repertoires were made available in a free public database intended to serve as a resource for research on the immune response to SARS-CoV-2. Samples were obtained from the ongoing ImmuneRACE study (first 160 participants) and from over 1,000 subjects provided by 6 global collaborators. Nearly every sample came with metadata listing a de-identified subject ID, COVID-19 status, age in years and sex. Where available, HLA class I and class II types were obtained from metadata supplied by the sample provider rather than from assay-based typing.

On this clone: Its antigen is not yet known. The input lacks base qualities; no much larger clone sits a single base away.

The CDR3, from cysteine to phenylalanine, totals 16 residues. The read is trimmed to its CDR3 DNA, 48 bases read in frame from base 1. According to the germline V gene, CDR1 reads SGHTA and CDR2 reads FQGNSA. V trim: 2 bases; J trim: 7 bases; unmatched bases: 6. Participants in the prospective study were aged roughly 18 to 95 years, lived in about two dozen United States geographic areas, and enrolled through a virtual design. To assign participants to cohorts, the prospective study relied on clinical history that participants themselves reported in a screening survey and a study questionnaire. Recovered participants in ImmuneRACE Cohort 3 were defined as having two consecutive negative NP/OP PCR tests, clearance from a healthcare professional, or resolution of symptoms. In the prospective study, mobile phlebotomists collected whole blood, serum and a nasopharyngeal or oropharyngeal swab from each participant. Prospective study participants could optionally give additional blood draws and questionnaires over a roughly 2-month period. Prospective study blood samples were shipped either frozen or at room temperature before DNA extraction.

TCRbeta CDR3 regions were amplified from genomic DNA using the immunoSEQ Assay, a bias-controlled multiplex PCR. As for how the authors treated the data: Nucleated cell counts per sample were estimated from amplification of reference gene primers within the assay. To quantify the absolute abundance of each unique TCRbeta CDR3 rearrangement, sequence reads were collapsed and filtered. Productive Simpson clonality was computed per sample as the square root of Simpson's diversity index over productive rearrangements. This immuneACCESS table, as held by TCRdb, lists in-frame sequences with V and J called but not all clones. Of the missing ones, under half trace to an unresolved V gene in checked studies; the others have no known cause. That table supplies the V and J calls and clone size; D and trimming were determined from the DNA. The sample has approximately 210,000 clones on record, roughly 87% of them singletons. The ten largest clones represent around 2.1% of the sample.

Broad study findings and their caveats: How much clinical and demographic metadata was included differed by source and by participant, and the metadata was provided uncurated.

This TCR derives from a woman in her twenties or thirties who had recovered from COVID-19. In this chain, TRBV7-2 is recombined with TRBJ1-6; 9 middle bases align to TRBD1. Material: PBMCs or T cells enriched from blood (not recorded which). Here the CDR3 is given as CASSLHRGRSNSPLHF. The nucleotide sequence is given as TGTGCCAGCAGCTTACACAGGGGGCGATCAAATTCACCCCTCCACTTT.